This T cell receptor (beta chain) derives from a study of OX40 agonist ivuxolimab in advanced cancers. Per the germline V gene, CDR1 is LNHDA and CDR2 is SQIVND (reference sequence). The length of the CDR3 is 19 residues. V was pared by 3 bases and J by 6 bases, with 13 bases of the junction left unmatched. Sequenced by immunoSEQ multiplex PCR; TCRdb stores in-frame clones only, minus some. The sample contains over 14,000 clones, 65% to 75% of which appear only once. The material was CD4+ or CD8+ T cells sorted from blood, obtained in a trial of the OX40 agonist ivuxolimab. The sequence derives from an adult with an advanced solid tumor such as melanoma, head and neck, liver or kidney cancer. The V and J genes are TRBV19 and TRBJ2-1; 14 bases align to TRBD2. This CDR3 is CASSIGFRLAGGPSNEQFF. The DNA of the CDR3 is TGTGCCAGTAGTATCGGTTTTCGACTAGCGGGAGGGCCCTCCAATGAGCAGTTCTTC.